This entry lists 10 T cell receptor beta chains sequenced from one sample in a study of blood T cell repertoires in COVID-19. Sequenced by immunoSEQ multiplex PCR; TCRdb stores in-frame clones only, minus some. The sample records around 300,000 clones, roughly 87% being singletons. Sequenced material: peripheral blood. The receptors come from a man younger than 35 with active or convalescent COVID-19.

The gene calls are TRBV29-1 and TRBJ1-2, with TRBD1 matching 11 bases. CDR1 is SQVTM, CDR2 ANQGSEA, per germline. This CDR3 has 12 amino acids. V lost 6 bases, J lost 8 bases, and 5 bases stayed unmatched. The CDR3 DNA reads TGCAGCGTGGGACAGGGGGTATGGGGCTACACCTTC. Its protein is CSVGQGVWGYTF. The full variable domain, its missing parts supplied by reference TRBV29-1 and TRBJ1-2, is SAVISQKPSRDICQRGTSLTIQCQVDSQVTMMFWYRQQPGQSLTLIATANQGSEATYESGFVIDKFPISRPNLTFSTLTVSNMSPEDSSIYLCSVGQGVWGYTFGSGTRLTVV.

CDR3 sequence (DNA): TGTGCCAGCAGCGAAGCCAGGGGGCTGAATAATTCACCCCTCCACTTT. It is translated as CASSEARGLNNSPLHF. The chain carries TRBV11-3 and TRBJ1-6; 8 bases align to TRBD1. Germline V gene lookup returns CDR1 SGHNT and CDR2 YENEEA. The CDR3 covers 16 residues. With V trimmed by 5 bases and J by 5 bases, 8 bases remained unmatched.

The CDR3 bases are TGTGCCAGCAGTGAAGAAGAGCGGGGCCGGTACTTC. The encoded protein is CASSEEERGRYF. The genes are TRBV6-1 and TRBJ2-7; the match to TRBD2 covers 7 bases. CDR3 length: 12 amino acids. Trimming took 1 base from V and 12 from J; bases not matched to a gene: 6. Germline CDR1 and CDR2: MNHNS and SASEGT.

The genes are TRBV7-6 and TRBJ2-5, with 8 nucleotides matching TRBD1. Trimming took 5 bases from V and 1 from J; bases not matched to a gene: 6. The CDR3 covers 15 residues. The germline V gene encodes CDR1 SGHVS and CDR2 FNYEAQ. The CDR3 nucleotides are TGTGCCAGCAGCCGAAGGACAGGGCGCCAAGAGACCCAGTACTTC. Its translation is CASSRRTGRQETQYF.

The rearrangement joins TRBV18 to TRBJ1-1; D is perhaps TRBD1 (6 bases). V gave up 6 bases and J gave up 1 base, with 15 bases separating them. CDR1 and CDR2 from the germline V gene are KGHSH and LQKENI. The CDR3 has 15 amino acids. The CDR3 sequence is CASSQSGTQNTEAFF. The DNA of the CDR3 is TGTGCCAGCTCTCAATCCGGGACACAGAACACTGAAGCTTTCTTT.

The chain joins TRBV6-5 to TRBJ2-3; D possibly corresponds to TRBD1 (5 bases). CDR3 length equals 15 residues. The germline gives CDR1 MNHEY, CDR2 SVGAGI. Trimming stripped 0 bases from V and 3 bases from J, with 10 bases between. The CDR3 sequence is CASSYSSRATDTQYF. CDR3 sequence (DNA): TGTGCCAGCAGTTACTCGTCCAGGGCGACAGATACGCAGTATTTT.

The chain couples TRBV3-1 (or the pseudogene TRBV3-2) to TRBJ2-3; the match to TRBD2 covers 7 bases. This CDR3 spans 17 amino acids. After removal of 1 base from V and 6 bases from J, the junction contained 13 bases not matched to a gene. Germline CDR1 is LGHDT and CDR2 is YNNKEL (reference sequence). The CDR3 region is CASSQGRLAVRRDTQYF. The CDR3 coding sequence is TGTGCCAGCAGCCAAGGTCGGCTAGCGGTGCGCAGGGATACGCAGTATTTT.

The chain is built from TRBV29-1 and TRBJ1-2, with D tentatively TRBD1 (5 bases). This CDR3 spans 13 amino acids. V lost 1 base and J lost 5, with 11 bases in between. CDR1 and CDR2 from the germline V gene are SQVTM and ANQGSEA. The CDR3 here is CSVEVRGEYGYTF. The CDR3 coding sequence is TGCAGCGTTGAAGTGCGGGGGGAATATGGCTACACCTTC.

V and J are TRBV3-1 (or the pseudogene TRBV3-2) and TRBJ2-3; tentative D call: TRBD2 (5 bases). This CDR3 is built from 17 residues. Germline loops: CDR1 LGHDT, CDR2 YNNKEL (reference sequence). Trimming pared 0 bases from V and 2 bases from J, leaving 15 bases between. CDR3 nucleotides: TGTGCCAGCAGCCAAGATTCGTCACTAGAGTCCACAGATACGCAGTATTTT. Protein product: CASSQDSSLESTDTQYF.

The V gene is TRBV5-4, the J gene TRBJ1-3; D possibly corresponds to TRBD1 (6 bases). CDR3 length: 19 residues. Germline V gene sequence: CDR1 SGHNT, CDR2 YYREEE (reference sequence). V lost 4 bases and J 0 bases, leaving 23 bases between the germline ends. The CDR3 bases are TGTGCCAGCAGCGTACCACCCGGGACACCCCATTCCTCTGGAAACACCATATATTTT. Amino acids: CASSVPPGTPHSSGNTIYF.